Sequencing of this T cell receptor beta chain was carried out in a study of PD-1 blockade in classical Hodgkin lymphoma. The method was immunoSEQ multiplex PCR; TCRdb's version includes in-frame clones alone and lacks a portion of them. In the table there are about 13,000 clones, about four fifths of which are singletons. There was relapse after autologous stem cell transplantation in every patient, and there was variation in brentuximab vedotin exposure. The receptor comes from a human donor with classical Hodgkin lymphoma. The source material was peripheral blood mononuclear cells (PBMCs), sampled at baseline.

Here the CDR3 DNA reads TGTGCCATCAGTAGGTCGTCAGATACGCAGTATTTT. Translated, it gives CAISRSSDTQYF. J is TRBJ2-3 and V is TRBV10-3; no firm D call. The V gene lost 5 bases and the J gene lost 4 bases, with 7 bases spanning the gap. This CDR3 contains 12 residues. The germline V gene encodes CDR1 ENHRY and CDR2 SYGVKD.